One TCR beta chain is described in this entry. This entry is derived from a study of PD-1 blockade in mismatch repair-deficient tumors. All patients were mismatch repair deficient, assessed by either PCR or immunohistochemistry. The TCR-sequenced patients were a few responders to pembrolizumab. CDR1 SGHTA and CDR2 FQGTGA come from the germline V gene. V was clipped by 5 bases and J by 3 bases, with 26 bases between them. The CDR3 has 19 amino acids. Repertoires were generated with immunoSEQ multiplex PCR, while TCRdb's copy carries only in-frame clones and drops some. Counted here are around 52,000 clones, 81% occurring once; the ten biggest clones make up around 8.1%.

This material consisted of peripheral blood, taken about 4.5 months after starting pembrolizumab. This chain connects TRBV7-3 to TRBJ2-1; the D gene is possibly TRBD1 (7 bases). The receptor was isolated from an adult with mismatch repair-deficient cancer. The chain's CDR3 is CASSPGGRPGNFIYNEQFF. DNA for the CDR3: TGTGCCAGCAGCCCAGGGGGGCGGCCAGGGAATTTTATCTACAATGAGCAGTTCTTC. Combining the CDR3 with reference TRBV7-3 and TRBJ2-1 gives the whole variable domain GAGVSQTPSNKVTEKGKYVELRCDPISGHTALYWYRQSLGQGPEFLIYFQGTGAADDSGLPNDRFFAVRPEGSVSTLKIQRTERGDSAVYLCASSPGGRPGNFIYNEQFFGPGTRLTVL.